Below are 21 T cell receptor beta chains sequenced from a single sample in a study of cytomegalovirus exposure and HLA in healthy donors. PCR employed 60 Vbeta and 13 Jbeta primers. Here immunoSEQ multiplex PCR was the method, and the copy in TCRdb shows in-frame clones only, minus some. The sample records some 140,000 clones, more than 75% being singletons. What was sequenced was PBMCs. The receptors shown here come from a woman in her 30s in good health and CMV-seronegative.

This rearrangement joins TRBV27 to TRBJ2-1, with 9 positions matching TRBD1. CDR1 and CDR2 from the germline V gene are MNHEY and SMNVEV (reference sequence). V lost 2 bases and J lost 5; bases outside the gene matches: 4. The CDR3 is 15 amino acids. Written as DNA, the CDR3 is TGTGCCAGCAGTTTAGGGACAGGGTGGAACAATGAGCAGTTCTTC. Translation gives CASSLGTGWNNEQFF.

The chain has TRBV7-8 and TRBJ2-7, with D maybe TRBD2 (6 bases). CDR1 and CDR2 from the germline V gene are SGHVS and FQNEAQ. Trimming stripped 0 bases from V and 4 bases from J, with 16 bases between. The CDR3 runs 16 residues. Here the CDR3 DNA reads TGTGCCAGCAGCTTAGCCCCTATCTCCGGGGGATACGAGCAGTACTTC. Encoded protein: CASSLAPISGGYEQYF.

The CDR3 reads CASSRILAFGTDTQYF. The CDR3 nucleotides are TGTGCCAGTAGCCGAATTCTAGCGTTTGGCACAGATACGCAGTATTTT. The chain is built from TRBV19 and TRBJ2-3, with a possible D match to TRBD2 (6 bases). Per the germline V gene, CDR1 is LNHDA and CDR2 is SQIVND (reference sequence). V lost 6 bases, J lost 1 base, and 17 bases lay in between. The CDR3 extends over 16 amino acids.

This chain links TRBV19 with TRBJ1-6, with a weak D call TRBD1 (5 bases). This CDR3 has 15 residues. CDR1 is LNHDA, CDR2 SQIVND, per germline (reference sequence). Trimming took 2 bases from V and 8 from J, leaving 13 bases between them. The CDR3 is CASSIMQGGDSPLHF. DNA for the CDR3: TGTGCCAGTAGTATAATGCAGGGTGGGGATTCACCCCTCCACTTT.

J is TRBJ1-2 and V is TRBV28, with TRBD1 identical over 7 bases. This CDR3 region has 13 residues. Germline values: CDR1 MDHEN, CDR2 SYDVKM. The V gene end was trimmed by 5 bases and the J gene end by 7 bases; junction bases not matched to a gene: 7. The CDR3 here is CASSPQGLLGYTF. CDR3 DNA: TGTGCCAGCAGTCCACAGGGGCTGCTTGGCTACACCTTC.

The rearrangement uses TRBV29-1 and TRBJ1-1; D not certain. The ends were cut back, 7 bases at V and 9 bases at J, with 6 bases in the middle. From germline, CDR1 is SQVTM and CDR2 ANQGSEA. The CDR3 contains 8 residues. The CDR3 loop reads CSGGKAFF. Here the CDR3 DNA reads TGCAGCGGAGGAAAAGCTTTCTTT.

This chain connects TRBV11-2 to TRBJ2-3; the match to TRBD2 covers 9 bases. With V trimmed by 2 bases and J by 0 bases, 6 bases remained unmatched. The germline gives CDR1 SGHAT, CDR2 FQNNGV. The CDR3 contains 17 residues. The CDR3: CASSLLSGSLSTDTQYF. DNA for the CDR3: TGTGCCAGCAGCTTACTTAGCGGGAGCCTGAGCACAGATACGCAGTATTTT.

The sample holds a few counts of this clone. This chain uses TRBV5-1 with TRBJ1-2, with TRBD1 as a possible D gene (5 bases). In germline, CDR1 is SGHRS, CDR2 YFSETQ. V lost 4 bases, J lost 4 bases, and 11 bases lay in between. The CDR3 is 13 residues long. CDR3 sequence reads: CASSPDSAYGYTF. Written as DNA, the CDR3 is TGCGCCAGCAGCCCCGACAGCGCCTATGGCTACACCTTC.

The rearrangement links TRBV6-1 to TRBJ2-1; D gene ambiguous. The V gene lost 0 bases and the J gene lost 3 bases, with 9 bases spanning the gap. The CDR3 consists of 15 residues. In germline, CDR1 is MNHNS, CDR2 SASEGT. The CDR3 DNA is TGTGCCAGCAGTGAAGCTGAACGCTACTACAATGAGCAGTTCTTC. Amino acids: CASSEAERYYNEQFF.

The rearrangement joins TRBV19 to TRBJ2-2, with D possibly being TRBD1 (5 bases). The V and J ends lost 1 base and 6 bases respectively, with 9 bases between them. The germline gives CDR1 LNHDA, CDR2 SQIVND (reference sequence). The CDR3 consists of 14 residues. In nucleotides, the CDR3 is TGTGCCAGTAGTATAGTAAAGGGGTCCGGGGAGCTGTTTTTT. Protein: CASSIVKGSGELFF.

The chain is built from TRBV5-8 and TRBJ2-1, with 12 bases that match TRBD2. With 5 bases clipped from V and 4 bases from J, the junction kept 16 bases outside the gene matches. Germline values: CDR1 SGHTS, CDR2 YDEGEE. The CDR3 sequence is 19 residues long. The chain's CDR3 is CASRDGTGTSGRPYNEQFF. As DNA, the CDR3 is TGTGCCAGCAGGGATGGGACAGGAACTAGCGGGAGGCCGTACAATGAGCAGTTCTTC.

V and J are TRBV20-1 and TRBJ2-4, with TRBD1 matching over 7 bases. V lost 5 bases to trimming and J lost 6 bases; unmatched junction nucleotides: 1. Germline V gives CDR1 DFQATT, CDR2 SNEGSKA (reference sequence). This CDR3 region has 11 residues. The CDR3 spells CSARQGNIQYF. In nucleotides, the CDR3 is TGCAGTGCTCGACAGGGAAACATTCAGTACTTC.

This chain links TRBV11-2 with TRBJ1-6; TRBD1 matches at 8 bases. This CDR3 comprises 15 residues. With V trimmed by 4 bases and J by 7 bases, 6 bases remained unmatched. Germline CDR1 is SGHAT and CDR2 is FQNNGV. The chain's CDR3 is CASSSQGAPNSPLHF. For the CDR3, the DNA is TGTGCCAGCAGCTCCCAGGGGGCGCCGAATTCACCCCTCCACTTT.

This clone has just a few counts. The CDR3: CASSPTGGVYEQYF. CDR3 in DNA: TGTGCCAGCAGCCCTACAGGGGGCGTCTACGAGCAGTACTTC. This chain joins TRBV7-9 and TRBJ2-7; 9 bases match TRBD1. This CDR3 has 14 amino acids. Germline CDR1 reads SEHNR; CDR2 reads FQNEAQ (reference sequence). With V trimmed by 5 bases and J by 3 bases, 5 bases remained unmatched.

V usage is TRBV27 and J usage is TRBJ2-1; perhaps TRBD1 as D (5 bases). The CDR3 loop spans 17 amino acids. Germline V CDR1 and CDR2: MNHEY, SMNVEV (reference sequence). Trimming removed 6 bases from V and 4 bases from J, with 22 bases in between. The CDR3 coding sequence is TGTGCCAGCAGGACGACTGGCAGGGCCAACTCGTACAATGAGCAGTTCTTC. It translates to CASRTTGRANSYNEQFF.

The J gene is TRBJ2-5, the V gene TRBV18; the D gene is possibly TRBD2 (5 bases). The CDR3 spans 14 residues. Germline-derived CDR1 and CDR2 are KGHSH and LQKENI. Trimming removed 0 bases at V and 3 bases at J, with 8 bases between. DNA for the CDR3: TGTGCCAGCTCACCACCGCACGGGGAAGAGACCCAGTACTTC. This encodes CASSPPHGEETQYF.

The rearrangement links TRBV7-2 to TRBJ2-7, with TRBD2 identical over 16 bases. Trimming removed 5 bases from V and 6 bases from J; junction bases left unmatched: 10. The CDR3 is made up of 17 amino acids. From germline, CDR1 is SGHTA and CDR2 FQGNSA. The DNA of the CDR3 is TGTGCCAGCAGCACGGGACTAGCGGGAGGGCCCTTCGCCGAGCAGTACTTC. Translation: CASSTGLAGGPFAEQYF.

The table lists this clone with a few counts. This chain joins TRBV7-9 and TRBJ1-1; D is possibly TRBD1 (6 bases). The germline CDR1 and CDR2 sequences are SEHNR and FQNEAQ (reference sequence). This CDR3 contains 14 residues. V was pared by 5 bases and J by 6 bases, with 16 bases between. CDR3 nucleotides: TGTGCCAGCAGCGCCACCTGGGGGCTCGCTGAAGCTTTCTTT. Translation gives CASSATWGLAEAFF.

This chain joins TRBV4-1 and TRBJ2-3, with 7 bases aligning to TRBD2. J gave up 2 bases and V 0 bases, and 5 bases lay outside the gene matches. In germline, CDR1 is MGHRA, CDR2 YSYEKL. The CDR3 totals 16 residues. The CDR3 protein is CASSQEASGYTDTQYF. The CDR3 nucleotides read TGCGCCAGCAGCCAAGAGGCTAGCGGATACACAGATACGCAGTATTTT.

The V call is TRBV9, the J call TRBJ2-3; D call uncertain. V was shortened by 3 bases and J by 1 base, with 9 bases between the two germline ends. The CDR3 is 14 residues long. Germline lookup yields CDR1 SGDLS and CDR2 YYNGEE. CDR3 residues: CASSDTRGTDTQYF. The CDR3, as DNA: TGTGCCAGCAGCGACACACGGGGCACAGATACGCAGTATTTT. The complete variable domain, with remaining parts taken from reference TRBV9 and TRBJ2-3, reads DSGVTQTPKHLITATGQRVTLRCSPRSGDLSVYWYQQSLDQGLQFLIQYYNGEERAKGNILERFSAQQFPDLHSELNLSSLELGDSALYFCASSDTRGTDTQYFGPGTRLTVL.

The genes are TRBV7-9 and TRBJ2-6; 8 bases match TRBD2. Germline CDR1 and CDR2: SEHNR and FQNEAQ (reference sequence). The CDR3 length is 18 residues. The J segment lost 0 bases and the V segment lost 0 bases, leaving 4 bases of the junction unmatched. Written as DNA, the CDR3 is TGTGCCAGCAGCTTAGCGAGCGGGGGACCCTCTGGGGCCAACGTCCTGACTTTC. It codes for CASSLASGGPSGANVLTF. The full variable domain, completed using reference TRBV7-9 and TRBJ2-6, is DTGVSQNPRHKITKRGQNVTFRCDPISEHNRLYWYRQTLGQGPEFLTYFQNEAQLEKSRLLSDRFSAERPKGSFSTLEIQRTEQGDSAMYLCASSLASGGPSGANVLTFGAGSRLTVL.